These T cell receptor beta chains were read from a single sample in a study of T cells in Graves' hyperthyroidism and ophthalmopathy. TCRdb passed the multiplex PCR reads through MiXCR, listing each CDR3 protein once. The table records 95,000 to 100,000 distinct CDR3 sequences, roughly 56% of them present only once. Sequencing was carried out using blood. Receptors were obtained from a middle-aged woman with Graves' hyperthyroidism. Both conserved end residues are part of each CDR3. A D gene is named only where the DNA matches it firmly. Rows give clone size only sometimes, using once, few, many, or a class for an expanded clone.

>many|TRBJ2-5|TRBD2|TRBV20-1
CSAGLAARTQYF
TGCAGTGCTGGACTAGCGGCAAGGACCCAGTACTTC
>-|TRBJ2-2|-|TRBV7-9
CASTQMGELFF
TGTGCCAGCACCCAGATGGGGGAGCTGTTTTTT
>many|TRBJ1-5|TRBD1|TRBV20-1
CSARPDRGMPWPQHF
TGCAGTGCCCGGCCTGACAGGGGAATGCCCTGGCCCCAGCATTTT
>-|TRBJ1-2|-|TRBV20-1
CSASVGDIYGYTF
TGCAGTGCTAGCGTCGGGGACATCTATGGCTACACCTTC
>-|TRBJ2-2|TRBD1|TRBV20-1
CSASGVGTGDNGELFF
TGCAGTGCTAGTGGCGTTGGGACAGGGGACAACGGGGAGCTGTTTTTT
>many|TRBJ1-6|-|TRBV4-1
CASSRQLSSYNSPLHF
TGCGCCAGCAGCCGGCAACTGAGCTCCTATAATTCACCCCTCCACTTT
>many|TRBJ1-1|-|TRBV7-9
CASSLLDSEAFF
TGTGCCAGCAGCTTACTAGACAGTGAAGCTTTCTTT
>many|TRBJ1-2|TRBD1|TRBV9
CASSLPGQGTYGYTF
TGTGCCAGCTCACTCCCGGGACAGGGAACATATGGCTACACCTTC
>many|TRBJ1-5|-|TRBV7-2
CASSPPGRATPQHF
TGTGCCAGCAGCCCACCGGGGAGGGCAACACCCCAGCATTTT
>-|TRBJ2-5|-|TRBV20-1
CSARSGFGTQYF
TGCAGTGCTAGATCAGGATTTGGGACCCAGTACTTC
>once|TRBJ2-6|-|TRBV10-3
CAILTVGANVLTF
TGTGCCATCTTGACCGTGGGGGCCAACGTCCTGACTTTC
>many|TRBJ1-5|TRBD1|TRBV19
CASTQKQGFQPQHF
TGTGCCAGTACCCAGAAACAGGGGTTTCAGCCCCAGCATTTT
>few|TRBJ1-2|-|TRBV7-9
CASSIGLPSYGYTF
TGTGCCAGCAGCATCGGCCTCCCCTCCTATGGCTACACCTTC
>few|TRBJ2-7|-|TRBV15
CATSRTTGREQYF
TGTGCCACCAGCAGGACGACAGGTCGCGAGCAGTACTTC
>-|TRBJ1-2|TRBD1|TRBV5-1
CASSRVPDRNYGYTF
TGCGCCAGCAGCCGCGTCCCGGACAGGAACTATGGCTACACCTTC
>many|TRBJ1-1|-|TRBV7-9
CASSLDLSTNTEAFF
TGTGCCAGCAGCTTGGATCTCTCAACGAACACTGAAGCTTTCTTT